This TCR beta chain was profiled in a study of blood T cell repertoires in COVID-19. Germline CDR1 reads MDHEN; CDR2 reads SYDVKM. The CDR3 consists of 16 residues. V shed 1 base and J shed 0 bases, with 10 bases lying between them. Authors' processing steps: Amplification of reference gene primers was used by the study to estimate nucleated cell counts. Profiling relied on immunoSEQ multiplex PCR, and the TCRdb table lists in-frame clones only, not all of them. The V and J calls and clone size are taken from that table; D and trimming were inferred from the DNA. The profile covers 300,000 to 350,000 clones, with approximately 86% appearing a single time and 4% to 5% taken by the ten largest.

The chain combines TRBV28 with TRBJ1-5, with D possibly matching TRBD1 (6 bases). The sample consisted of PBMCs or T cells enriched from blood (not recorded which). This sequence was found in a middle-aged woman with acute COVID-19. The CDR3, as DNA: TGTGCCAGCAGTTTATTGGGCAGGGGTAGCAATCAGCCCCAGCATTTT. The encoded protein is CASSLLGRGSNQPQHF.